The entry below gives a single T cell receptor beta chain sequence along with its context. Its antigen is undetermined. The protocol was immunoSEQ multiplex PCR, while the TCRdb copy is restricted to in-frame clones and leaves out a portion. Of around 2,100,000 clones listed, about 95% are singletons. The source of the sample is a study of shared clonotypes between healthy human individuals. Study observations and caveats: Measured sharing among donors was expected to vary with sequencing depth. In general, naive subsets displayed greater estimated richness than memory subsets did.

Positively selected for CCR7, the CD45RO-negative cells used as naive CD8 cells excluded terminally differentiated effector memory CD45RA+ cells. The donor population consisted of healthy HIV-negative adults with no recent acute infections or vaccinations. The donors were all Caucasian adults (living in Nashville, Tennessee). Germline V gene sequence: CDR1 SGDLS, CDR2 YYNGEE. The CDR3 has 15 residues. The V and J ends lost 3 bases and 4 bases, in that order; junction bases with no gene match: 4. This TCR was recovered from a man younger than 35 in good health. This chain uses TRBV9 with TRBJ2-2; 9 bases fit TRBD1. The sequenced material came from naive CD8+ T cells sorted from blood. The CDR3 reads CASSADRGITGELFF. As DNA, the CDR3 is TGTGCCAGCAGCGCCGACAGGGGGATCACCGGGGAGCTGTTTTTT.